This entry is about one T cell receptor (beta chain). This specimen belongs to a study of blood T cell repertoires in COVID-19. Under the authors' procedure: Amplification of reference gene primers provided the estimated nucleated cell counts. TCRdb's table, derived via immunoSEQ multiplex PCR, lists solely in-frame clones and lacks some. V and J calls and clone size are as listed in that table; D and trimming were resolved from the DNA. This table holds roughly 160,000 clones, more than 65% found once. With 5 bases clipped from V and 2 bases from J, the junction kept 7 bases outside the gene matches. The CDR3 runs to 15 residues. CDR1 and CDR2 from the germline V gene are SGHTA and FQGTGA.

The source is a woman aged 60-75 years with COVID-19, enrolled during active disease. Sequenced sample: peripheral blood. This chain uses TRBV7-3 with TRBJ2-3, with 7 positions matching TRBD2. CDR3 nucleotides: TGTGCCAGCAGCCGTACTAGCGACCCCACAGATACGCAGTATTTT. Protein: CASSRTSDPTDTQYF.